These T cell receptor beta chains were read from a single sample in a study of T cell responses to AZD1222 COVID-19 vaccine. Method: immunoSEQ multiplex PCR; TCRdb's copy keeps in-frame clones and lacks some. The sample comprises some 61,000 clones, about 90% of which are singletons, and roughly 17% rests with the top ten. The sample here was peripheral blood, taken on day 0 of AZD1222 vaccination. Source of these receptors: an adult in good health. Each CDR3 is given with its conserved first and last residue. D genes are given only for firm matches. Size is stated for part of the rows, as once, few or many counts, or as a class when the clone is expanded.

cdr3_aa cdr3_nt v_call d_call j_call clone_size
CASSQGYSNQPQHF TGCGCCAGCAGCCAAGGCTATAGCAATCAGCCCCAGCATTTT TRBV4-1 - TRBJ1-5 few
CASSQLQGFNQPQHF TGCGCCAGCAGCCAGCTACAGGGATTCAATCAGCCCCAGCATTTT TRBV4-1 - TRBJ1-5 -
CASSEGTRGGYTF TGTGCCAGCAGTGAAGGGACAAGGGGTGGCTACACCTTC TRBV6-1 - TRBJ1-2 -
CASSLSGLGELFF TGTGCCAGCAGTTTAAGCGGTTTAGGGGAGCTGTTTTTT TRBV6-5 - TRBJ2-2 once
CASTLTGNQPQHF TGTGCCAGCACCTTAACGGGCAATCAGCCCCAGCATTTT TRBV6-6 - TRBJ1-5 -
CSVAGLEAKNIQYF TGCAGCGTGGCAGGGTTAGAGGCCAAAAACATTCAGTACTTC TRBV29-1 - TRBJ2-4 -
CASSIEGGRIKNIQYF TGTGCCAGTAGTATCGAAGGGGGGAGGATCAAAAACATTCAGTACTTC TRBV19 - TRBJ2-4 -
CASSFRTGGSTDTQYF TGTGCCAGCAGCTTTAGGACAGGGGGCTCGACAGATACGCAGTATTTT TRBV5-4 TRBD1 TRBJ2-3 -
CSVGGDRAEQYF TGCAGCGTTGGAGGGGACAGGGCCGAGCAGTACTTC TRBV29-1 TRBD1 TRBJ2-7 -
CASSLMGPSTDTQYF TGTGCCAGCAGCTTAATGGGTCCTAGCACAGATACGCAGTATTTT TRBV7-3 - TRBJ2-3 once
CSVVSALPANEQFF TGCAGCGTGGTTTCGGCCCTACCGGCCAATGAGCAGTTCTTC TRBV29-1 - TRBJ2-1 -
CASSVGEGLNTEAFF TGTGCCAGCAGCGTAGGAGAGGGCTTGAACACTGAAGCTTTCTTT TRBV9 - TRBJ1-1 -
CASSYSEGYEQYF TGTGCCAGCAGTTACTCGGAGGGATACGAGCAGTACTTC TRBV6-5 - TRBJ2-7 -
CASSLWDRGSYEQYF TGTGCCAGCAGCTTGTGGGACAGGGGTAGCTACGAGCAGTACTTC TRBV5-6 TRBD1 TRBJ2-7 -
CASSESSGIRAEAFF TGTGCCAGCAGTGAGTCATCGGGAATTCGGGCTGAAGCTTTCTTT TRBV6-1 - TRBJ1-1 once
CASSPRFLKETQYF TGTGCCAGCAGCCCCCGTTTCCTCAAAGAGACCCAGTACTTC TRBV28 - TRBJ2-5 -
CASSEGRGNYGYTF TGTGCCAGCAGTGAAGGAAGGGGCAACTATGGCTACACCTTC TRBV2 - TRBJ1-2 -
CASRPGSLNEKLFF TGTGCCAGCCGTCCGGGGAGTCTTAATGAAAAACTGTTTTTT TRBV7-8 - TRBJ1-4 -
CASSLLRGGNNEQFF TGTGCCAGCAGCTTATTGCGGGGGGGGAACAATGAGCAGTTCTTC TRBV11-1 TRBD2 TRBJ2-1 -
CASSRDRENEQYF TGTGCCAGCAGCCGGGACAGGGAAAACGAGCAGTACTTC TRBV7-3 TRBD1 TRBJ2-7 few
CASSGQVSNEKLFF TGTGCCAGTAGTGGACAGGTTTCGAATGAAAAACTGTTTTTT TRBV19 TRBD1 TRBJ1-4 -
CATSREEGDGYTF TGTGCCACCAGCAGAGAAGAGGGGGATGGCTACACCTTC TRBV15 - TRBJ1-2 -
CASSQVLGDTQYF TGTGCCAGCAGCCAAGTACTGGGAGATACGCAGTATTTT TRBV7-9 - TRBJ2-3 -
CASSRDPRRGETQYF TGTGCCAGCAGCCGGGACCCCCGGCGAGGAGAGACCCAGTACTTC TRBV2 - TRBJ2-5 -
CASSSFDREIGYGYTF TGTGCCAGCAGCTCATTCGACAGGGAGATTGGCTATGGCTACACCTTC TRBV5-6 TRBD1 TRBJ1-2 -
CASSLWGRPSQPQHF TGTGCCAGCAGCTTGTGGGGACGGCCTAGTCAGCCCCAGCATTTT TRBV5-6 - TRBJ1-5 few
CASSRVRGNTIYF TGTGCCAGCAGCCGTGTTCGGGGAAACACCATATATTTT TRBV5-6 - TRBJ1-3 -
CASSKRKSGTSTDTQYF TGTGCCAGCAGCAAAAGAAAGAGCGGGACTAGCACAGATACGCAGTATTTT TRBV21-1 - TRBJ2-3 -
CASRYSVGGYNEQFF TGTGCCAGCAGATACAGCGTGGGGGGGTACAATGAGCAGTTCTTC TRBV2 TRBD2 TRBJ2-1 -
CASLTGPNTEAFF TGTGCCAGCTTAACAGGGCCGAACACTGAAGCTTTCTTT TRBV7-2 - TRBJ1-1 once
CASSLQGAVANYGYTF TGTGCCAGCAGCCTCCAAGGGGCAGTAGCTAACTATGGCTACACCTTC TRBV11-2 - TRBJ1-2 -
CASGSVHSWGPQHF TGTGCTAGTGGTTCGGTCCATTCCTGGGGGCCCCAGCATTTT TRBV12-5 - TRBJ1-5 -
CAISPTATNEKLFF TGTGCCATCAGTCCTACAGCAACTAATGAAAAACTGTTTTTT TRBV10-3 - TRBJ1-4 few
CAWSVRRTDRFEAFF TGTGCCTGGAGTGTAAGGAGGACGGACCGGTTTGAAGCTTTCTTT TRBV30 - TRBJ1-1 -
CASSRTSDQETQYF TGTGCCAGCAGCCGGACTAGCGATCAAGAGACCCAGTACTTC TRBV7-3 TRBD2 TRBJ2-5 -
CASREPGEGEKLFF TGTGCCAGCAGGGAACCGGGGGAAGGGGAAAAACTGTTTTTT TRBV9 - TRBJ1-4 -